The clone carrying this TCR beta chain has just a few counts. At one end, the junction sequence differs from germline, possibly due to a read error. This sample is part of a study of blood T cell repertoires in COVID-19. Germline-derived CDR1 and CDR2 are GTSNPN and SVGIG (reference sequence). The CDR3 is made up of 13 amino acids. Assay used: immunoSEQ multiplex PCR; TCRdb lists only in-frame clones, some missing. The profile shows fewer than 250,000 clones, approximately 84% of them singletons. The gene calls are TRBV30 and TRBJ1-4, with D maybe TRBD1 (5 bases). This clonotype was obtained from a man aged 35 to 55 with acute or convalescent COVID-19. The sequencing input was peripheral blood. The CDR3 sequence: CAWSVGTKEKLFF. In DNA, the CDR3 is TGTGCCTGGAGTGTAGGGACTAAGGAAAAACTGTTTTTT.